This TCR beta chain is from a study of T cells in women clearing cervical HPV infection. Study summary: HLA type could not be excluded as a confounder. General study points: Timing of associations relative to infection is unclear; T-cell subsets were not isolated.

immunoSEQ multiplex PCR used an average of about 1,200 ng genomic DNA. Assay used: immunoSEQ multiplex PCR; TCRdb lists only in-frame clones, some missing. This listing includes some 24,000 clones. This CDR3 has 15 residues. The germline V gene has CDR1 SGHTA and CDR2 FQGNSA. The V gene lost 1 base and the J gene lost 6 bases, with 13 bases spanning the gap. Notes on this clone: What it binds is not known. The CDR3 end is not reached by the read, which stops 3 residues before it; the germline J gene fills it in.

Sample: blood buffy coat. The sequence came from a woman aged 18-70 years with a cervical HPV16 infection that either progressed to CIN3+ or cleared (not recorded which). The chain uses TRBV7-2 and TRBJ2-1, with D maybe TRBD1 (6 bases). The CDR3 loop reads CASSLGGGLPNEQFF. The covered CDR3 bases are TGTGCCAGCAGCTTAGGAGGGGGTCTACCCAATGAG. Combining the CDR3 with reference TRBV7-2 and TRBJ2-1 gives the whole variable domain GAGVSQSPSNKVTEKGKDVELRCDPISGHTALYWYRQSLGQGLEFLIYFQGNSAPDKSGLPSDRFSAERTGGSVSTLTIQRTQQEDSAVYLCASSLGGGLPNEQFFGPGTRLTVL.